This entry concerns a single T cell receptor (beta chain). This specimen comes from a study of T cell changes during pregnancy in multiple sclerosis. Data came from immunoSEQ multiplex PCR; TCRdb stores just in-frame clones and leaves some out. The sample yields 55,000 to 70,000 clones, 92% seen once. CDR1 is MNHEY, CDR2 SVGAGI, per germline. V lost 5 bases to trimming and J lost 3 bases; unmatched junction nucleotides: 8. The CDR3 consists of 15 residues. This sequence joins TRBV6-5 and TRBJ2-7; 9 bases fit TRBD1. The specimen was CD8+ T cells from peripheral blood mononuclear cells, collected in the third trimester of pregnancy. The TCR originated in a female donor in good health, enrolled as a control in a pregnancy study. The CDR3 DNA reads as TGTGCCAGCAGTGGAACAGGGGGCACAGGCTACGAGCAGTACTTC. It yields the protein CASSGTGGTGYEQYF.